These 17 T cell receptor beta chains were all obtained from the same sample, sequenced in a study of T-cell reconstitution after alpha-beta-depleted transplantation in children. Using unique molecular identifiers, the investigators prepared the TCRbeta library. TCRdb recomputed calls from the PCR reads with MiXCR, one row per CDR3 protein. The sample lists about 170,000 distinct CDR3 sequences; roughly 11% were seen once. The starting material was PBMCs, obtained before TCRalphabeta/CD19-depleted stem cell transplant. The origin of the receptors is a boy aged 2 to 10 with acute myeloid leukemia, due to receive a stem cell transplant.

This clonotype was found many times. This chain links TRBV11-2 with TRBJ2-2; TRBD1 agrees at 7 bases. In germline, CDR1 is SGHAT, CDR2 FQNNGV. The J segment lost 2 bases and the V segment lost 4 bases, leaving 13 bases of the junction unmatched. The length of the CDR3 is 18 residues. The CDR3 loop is CASSSPLRTGVNTGELFF. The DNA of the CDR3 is TGTGCCAGCAGCTCACCTCTCCGGACAGGCGTCAACACCGGGGAGCTGTTTTTT.

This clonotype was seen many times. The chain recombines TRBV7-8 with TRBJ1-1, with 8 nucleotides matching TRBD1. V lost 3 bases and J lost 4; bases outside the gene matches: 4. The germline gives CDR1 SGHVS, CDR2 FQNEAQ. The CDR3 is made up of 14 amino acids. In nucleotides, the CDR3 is TGTGCCAGCAGCTTCGACGACAGGGGCACTGAAGCTTTCTTT. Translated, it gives CASSFDDRGTEAFF.

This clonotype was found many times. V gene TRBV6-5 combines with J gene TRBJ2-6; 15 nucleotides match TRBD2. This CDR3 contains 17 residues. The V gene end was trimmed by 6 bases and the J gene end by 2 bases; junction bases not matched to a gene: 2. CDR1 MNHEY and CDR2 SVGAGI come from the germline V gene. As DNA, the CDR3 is TGTGCCAGCAGCCGGACTAGCGGGGGGGCTGGGGCCAACGTCCTGACTTTC. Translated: CASSRTSGGAGANVLTF.

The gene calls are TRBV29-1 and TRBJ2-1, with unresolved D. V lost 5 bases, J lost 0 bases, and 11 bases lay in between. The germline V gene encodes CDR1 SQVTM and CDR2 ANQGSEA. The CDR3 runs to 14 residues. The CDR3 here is CSVRSASSYNEQFF. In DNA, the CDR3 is TGCAGCGTTAGATCGGCTAGCTCCTACAATGAGCAGTTCTTC.

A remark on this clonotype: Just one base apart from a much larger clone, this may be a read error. The CDR3 nucleotides read TGCAGTGCTAGAGACGGCAGGGCAAATGAAAAACTGTTTTTT. Protein: CSARDGRANEKLFF. The chain has TRBV20-1 and TRBJ1-4, with D maybe TRBD1 (5 bases). The CDR3 is 14 residues long. In germline, CDR1 is DFQATT, CDR2 SNEGSKA (reference sequence). Trimming pared 0 bases from V and 5 bases from J, leaving 10 bases between.

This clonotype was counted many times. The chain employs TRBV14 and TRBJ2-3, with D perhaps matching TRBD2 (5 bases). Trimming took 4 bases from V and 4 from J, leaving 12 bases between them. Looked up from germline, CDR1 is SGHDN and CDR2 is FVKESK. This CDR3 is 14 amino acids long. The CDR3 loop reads CASSLSLAPDTQYF. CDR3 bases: TGTGCCAGCAGCCTCAGCCTAGCACCAGATACGCAGTATTTT.

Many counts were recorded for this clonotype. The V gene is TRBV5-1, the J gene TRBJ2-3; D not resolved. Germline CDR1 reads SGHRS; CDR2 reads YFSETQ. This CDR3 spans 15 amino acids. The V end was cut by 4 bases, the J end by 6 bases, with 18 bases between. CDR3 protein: CASSPAEFSWDTQYF. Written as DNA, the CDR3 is TGCGCCAGCAGCCCAGCAGAGTTTAGCTGGGATACGCAGTATTTT.

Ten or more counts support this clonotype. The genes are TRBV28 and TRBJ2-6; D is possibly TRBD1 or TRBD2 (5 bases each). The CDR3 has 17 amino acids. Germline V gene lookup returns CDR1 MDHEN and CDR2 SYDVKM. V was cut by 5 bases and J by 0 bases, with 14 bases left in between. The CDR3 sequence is CASSPRDVTSGANVLTF. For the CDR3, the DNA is TGTGCCAGCAGTCCCCGGGACGTTACCTCTGGGGCCAACGTCCTGACTTTC.

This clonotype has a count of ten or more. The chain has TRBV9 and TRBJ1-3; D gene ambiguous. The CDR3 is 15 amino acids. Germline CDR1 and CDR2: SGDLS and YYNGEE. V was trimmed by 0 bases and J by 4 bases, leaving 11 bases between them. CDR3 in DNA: TGTGCCAGCAGCGTAGGTTCTGGTACAGGAAACACCATATATTTT. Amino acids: CASSVGSGTGNTIYF.

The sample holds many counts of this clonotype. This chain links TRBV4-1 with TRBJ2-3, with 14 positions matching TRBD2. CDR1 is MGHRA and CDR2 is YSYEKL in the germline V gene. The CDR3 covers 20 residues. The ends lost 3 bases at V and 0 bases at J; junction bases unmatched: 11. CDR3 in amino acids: CASSQDRTSGRYISTDTQYF. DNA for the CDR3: TGCGCCAGCAGCCAGGATCGGACTAGCGGGAGGTATATTAGCACAGATACGCAGTATTTT.

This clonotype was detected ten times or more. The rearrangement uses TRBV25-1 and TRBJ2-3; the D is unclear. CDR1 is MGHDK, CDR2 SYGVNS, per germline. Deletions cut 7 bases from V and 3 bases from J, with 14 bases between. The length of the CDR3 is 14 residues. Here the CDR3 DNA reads TGTGCCAGCACCGACCCCCACAGAACAGATACGCAGTATTTT. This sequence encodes CASTDPHRTDTQYF.

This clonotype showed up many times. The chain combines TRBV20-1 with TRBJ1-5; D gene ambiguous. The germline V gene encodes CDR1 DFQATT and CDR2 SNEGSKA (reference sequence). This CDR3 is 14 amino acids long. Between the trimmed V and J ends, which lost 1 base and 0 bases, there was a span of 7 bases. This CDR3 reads CSARVPNSNQPQHF. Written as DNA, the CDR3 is TGCAGTGCTAGAGTTCCTAATAGCAATCAGCCCCAGCATTTT.

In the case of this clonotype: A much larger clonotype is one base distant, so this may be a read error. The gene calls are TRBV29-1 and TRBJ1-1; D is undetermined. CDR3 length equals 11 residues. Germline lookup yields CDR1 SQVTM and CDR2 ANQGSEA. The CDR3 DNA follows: TGCAGCGTTGACCGGAGCACTGAAGCTATCTTT. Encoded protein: CSVDRSTEAIF.

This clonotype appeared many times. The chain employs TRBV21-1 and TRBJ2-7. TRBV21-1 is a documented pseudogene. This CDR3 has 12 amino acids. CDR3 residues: CAADRGSYEQYF. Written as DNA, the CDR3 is TGTGCCGCAGACAGGGGCTCCTACGAGCAGTACTTC.

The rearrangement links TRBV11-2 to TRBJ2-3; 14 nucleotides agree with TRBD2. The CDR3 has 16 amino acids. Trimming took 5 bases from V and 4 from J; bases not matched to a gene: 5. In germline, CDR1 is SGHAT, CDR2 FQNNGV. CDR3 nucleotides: TGTGCCAGCAGCGATGGGACTAGCGGGAGATCAGATACGCAGTATTTT. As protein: CASSDGTSGRSDTQYF.

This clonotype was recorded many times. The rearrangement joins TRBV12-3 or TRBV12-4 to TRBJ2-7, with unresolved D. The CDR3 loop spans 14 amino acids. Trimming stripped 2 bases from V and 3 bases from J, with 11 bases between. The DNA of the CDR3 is TGTGCCAGCAGTTTAAGTATGGGAAACTACGAGCAGTACTTC. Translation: CASSLSMGNYEQYF.

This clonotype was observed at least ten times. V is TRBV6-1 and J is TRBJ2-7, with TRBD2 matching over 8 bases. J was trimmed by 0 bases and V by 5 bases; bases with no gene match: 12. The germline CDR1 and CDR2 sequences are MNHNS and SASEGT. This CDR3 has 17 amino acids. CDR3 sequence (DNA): TGTGCCAGCAGTCTCCAGGGTAGCGGGACATCCTCCTACGAGCAGTACTTC. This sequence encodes CASSLQGSGTSSYEQYF.